This TCR beta chain was retrieved from a study of T cells in Graves' hyperthyroidism and ophthalmopathy. Findings and caveats of the study: Most thyroid clonotypes that were expanded above 0.001 also turned up in blood.

Authors of the study amplified TCR beta CDR3 regions from RNA transcripts. TCR CDR3 underwent first-round RT-PCR with the HTBI primer set. TCRdb fed the multiplex PCR reads into MiXCR, producing one record per CDR3 protein. The sample consists of about 760,000 distinct CDR3 sequences, approximately 40% of them appearing once. Uncontrolled infection, other autoimmune disease, pregnancy and lactation each barred patients from inclusion. The table lists this clonotype with a few counts. Its target is not known. Material: blood. The clonotype originates from a woman between 40 and 50 years old with Graves' hyperthyroidism.

DNA of the CDR3: TGTGCCAGCAAAACCGCTGAGGACGGGGAGCTGTTTTTT. Its translation: CASKTAEDGELFF. The chain carries TRBV6-5 and TRBJ2-2, with D hard to call. V was pared by 7 bases and J by 7 bases, with 13 bases between. The CDR3 sequence is 13 residues long. Looked up from germline, CDR1 is MNHEY and CDR2 is SVGAGI.